This TCR beta chain was captured by sequencing in a study of metastatic and nonmetastatic thyroid tumors. Study-level information: The comparison covered peripheral blood and tumor or nodule tissue in malignant and benign thyroid patients.

From the PCR reads, TCRdb re-called clones with MiXCR. Of 12,000 or so clones in the sample, around 25% are singletons; the top ten hold over 50%. All patients were untreated before thyroid surgery. As regards this clone: At one of its ends the junction is not consistent with the germline gene, which may arise from a read error.

The CDR3 is made up of 16 amino acids. Germline V gene data show CDR1 as SGHTA and CDR2 as FQGTGA. V and J are TRBV7-3 and TRBJ2-5, with 10 nucleotides matching TRBD2. The clonotype originates from a male donor with papillary thyroid cancer or a benign thyroid nodule (not recorded which). Some clones in this sample may be carry-over from other donors' samples. Material: blood. The CDR3 coding sequence is TGTGCCAGCAACTTACGAGCGGGGGGGCTCGGAGAGACCCAGTACTTC. This encodes CASNLRAGGLGETQYF. Full variable domain (remainder filled in from reference TRBV7-3 and TRBJ2-5): GAGVSQTPSNKVTEKGKYVELRCDPISGHTALYWYRQSLGQGPEFLIYFQGTGAADDSGLPNDRFFAVRPEGSVSTLKIQRTERGDSAVYLCASNLRAGGLGETQYFGPGTRLLVL.